This TCR beta chain stems from a study of blood T cell repertoires in COVID-19. At the level of the study: Both acute and convalescent COVID-19 samples were obtained from the United States, Italy and Spain. T cells, B-cell-depleted T cells, or PBMCs supplied cDNA or gDNA.

The age range of participants was about 18 to 89 years, with residence in about two dozen US areas. Cohort allocation depended upon clinical history that participants reported. Repertoires were generated with immunoSEQ multiplex PCR, while TCRdb's copy carries only in-frame clones and drops some. The table shows fewer than 250,000 clones, with about four fifths occurring only once. Germline CDR1 MNHEY, CDR2 SVGAGI. V was pared by 6 bases and J by 0 bases, with 9 bases between. The CDR3 length is 15 residues. This clone has ten or more counts. The sequencing sample was made of PBMCs or T cells enriched from blood (not recorded which). This receptor was obtained from a middle-aged woman who had been exposed to COVID-19. V and J are TRBV6-5 and TRBJ2-6; D is possibly TRBD2 (5 bases). The CDR3 sequence is CASRIGDSGANVLTF. The CDR3 nucleotides read TGTGCCAGCAGAATCGGGGACTCTGGGGCCAACGTCCTGACTTTC.